This TCR beta chain is drawn from a study of regulatory and conventional T cells in RAG deficiency. Study results and limitations: Control T-cell subsets had markedly higher Shannon entropy and lower Simpson indices than RAG-deficient patients.

Germline V lookup: CDR1 SNHLY, CDR2 FYNNEI. V lost 5 bases to trimming and J lost 6 bases, with 6 bases between them. This CDR3 has 11 residues. Of note for this clone: Its antigen is unknown.

Blood CD4+ CD25-high CD127-low regulatory T cells supplied the genomic DNA template. Using immunoSEQ multiplex PCR, the repertoire was profiled, and TCRdb retains in-frame clones only, with some absent. The table shows just under 9,500 clones, with around 92% occurring only once. Separately, the same data were catalogued under a study of regulatory T cells. That work adds: The primer mix had 52 TRBV and 13 TRBJ primers. Skewed V and J usage and few unique V-J pairs marked patient repertoires, most in Tregs.

Sequencing input: Tregs sorted from blood. The chain carries TRBV2 and TRBJ2-3; D is unresolved. The sequence was obtained from a human donor in good health. As DNA, the CDR3 is TGTGCCAGCAGTCGAGAGGATACGCAGTATTTT. Residues: CASSREDTQYF.